This entry lists 26 T cell receptor beta chains sequenced from one sample in a study of T cells in Graves' hyperthyroidism and ophthalmopathy. The source material, RNA transcripts, was used to amplify TCR beta CDR3 regions. A first-round RT-PCR of the TCR CDR3 used the HTBI primer set. TCRdb redid the calling of the multiplex PCR reads with MiXCR, one entry per CDR3 protein. The sample has some 720,000 distinct CDR3 sequences; roughly 17% are singletons. The sequenced material came from blood. The source of these receptors is a man aged 18 to 30 with Graves' hyperthyroidism.

This clonotype was detected only a few times. The V call is TRBV4-1, the J call TRBJ2-7; D is perhaps TRBD1 (6 bases). V dropped 2 bases and J dropped 4 bases, with 12 bases sitting between them. CDR3 length: 14 residues. Germline assignment: CDR1 MGHRA and CDR2 YSYEKL. For the CDR3, the DNA is TGCGCCAGCAGCCAAACCCTCGGACAGTACGAGCAGTACTTC. Protein sequence: CASSQTLGQYEQYF.

This clonotype was detected once. The chain joins TRBV6-2 or TRBV6-3 to TRBJ2-3; D is unresolved. Deletions cut 3 bases from V and 0 bases from J, with 16 bases between. The CDR3 is 17 amino acids. Germline V CDR1 and CDR2: MNHEY, SVGEGT. The CDR3 is CASSYSVAALSTDTQYF. CDR3 nucleotides: TGTGCCAGCAGTTATTCGGTGGCGGCACTCAGCACAGATACGCAGTATTTT.

This clonotype was seen only a few times. The chain carries TRBV7-2 and TRBJ2-7, with D tentatively TRBD1 (6 bases). Per germline, CDR1 SGHTA and CDR2 FQGNSA. The CDR3 runs to 19 residues. With 5 bases removed from V and 2 bases from J, the gap between germline ends came to 28 bases. CDR3 sequence: CASSVVRGHRSFSAYEQYF. The CDR3 nucleotides read TGTGCCAGCAGCGTGGTCCGGGGACACCGGTCGTTTAGTGCCTACGAGCAGTACTTC.

This clonotype showed up just a few times. The chain employs TRBV28 and TRBJ1-2; D is unresolved. Germline values: CDR1 MDHEN, CDR2 SYDVKM. The CDR3 consists of 14 residues. V shed 5 bases and J shed 5 bases, with 15 bases lying between them. CDR3 in DNA: TGTGCCAGCAGTCCGGACTCGGCGGGGTATGGCTACACCTTC. Protein product: CASSPDSAGYGYTF.

This clonotype was observed a few times. A read error may explain this, as a much larger clone is one base away. The CDR3 bases are TGTGCCAGCAGTCCAGGGAGGGGGGGCTACGATGAGCAGTTCTTC. Protein: CASSPGRGGYDEQFF. The genes are TRBV6-1 and TRBJ2-1, with D possibly TRBD2 on 7 matching bases. Germline V gives CDR1 MNHNS, CDR2 SASEGT. CDR3 length: 15 residues.

This clonotype was seen a few times. The chain has TRBV11-3 and TRBJ2-5, with 9 nucleotides matching TRBD1. Germline V gene lookup returns CDR1 SGHNT and CDR2 YENEEA. With 5 bases clipped from V and 5 bases from J, the junction kept 9 bases outside the gene matches. The CDR3 is 15 amino acids. The CDR3 sequence: CASSGGTGRGETQYF. The DNA for the CDR3 is TGTGCCAGCAGCGGAGGGACAGGGCGCGGGGAGACCCAGTACTTC.

The rearrangement links TRBV24-1 to TRBJ2-7, with unresolved D. V was pared by 0 bases and J by 7 bases, with 6 bases between. Per the germline V gene, CDR1 is KGHDR and CDR2 is SFDVKD. The CDR3 totals 12 residues. The CDR3 here is CATSDLKGEQYF. The CDR3 DNA sequence: TGTGCCACCAGTGATTTGAAAGGGGAGCAGTACTTC.

This clonotype was picked up a small number of times. This sequence joins TRBV9 and TRBJ1-1; D gene unclear. V gave up 0 bases and J gave up 5 bases, with 11 bases separating them. Germline V gives CDR1 SGDLS, CDR2 YYNGEE. This CDR3 is built from 14 residues. CDR3 region: CASSVDSLGTEAFF. Written as DNA, the CDR3 is TGTGCCAGCAGCGTAGATTCTTTGGGTACTGAAGCTTTCTTT.

V and J are TRBV18 and TRBJ1-1; D is uncertain. The V and J ends lost 3 bases and 0 bases respectively, with 11 bases between them. From germline, CDR1 is KGHSH and CDR2 LQKENI. This CDR3 is built from 15 residues. DNA of the CDR3: TGTGCCAGCTCACCTCTCACCGGGATGAACACTGAAGCTTTCTTT. As protein: CASSPLTGMNTEAFF. The full variable domain, completed using reference TRBV18 and TRBJ1-1, is NAGVMQNPRHLVRRRGQEARLRCSPMKGHSHVYWYRQLPEEGLKFMVYLQKENIIDESGMPKERFSAEFPKEGPSILRIQQVVRGDSAAYFCASSPLTGMNTEAFFGQGTRLTVV.

The gene calls are TRBV5-1 and TRBJ2-3; D gene uncertain. CDR3 length: 14 residues. Trimming cost V 0 bases and J 4 bases, with 9 bases left between them. The germline CDR1 and CDR2 sequences are SGHRS and YFSETQ. DNA of the CDR3: TGCGCCAGCAGCTTGGCCGCTGGGGCAGATACGCAGTATTTT. This translates into CASSLAAGADTQYF.

This clonotype was found many times. The V call is TRBV20-1, the J call TRBJ2-4; maybe TRBD1 (6 bases). The V gene's germline CDR1 is DFQATT and CDR2 SNEGSKA (reference sequence). The CDR3 runs 15 residues. Trimming removed 0 bases at V and 1 base at J, with 10 bases between. The CDR3 spells CSARDRGSAKNIQYF. CDR3 DNA sequence: TGCAGTGCTAGAGATAGGGGGTCTGCCAAAAACATTCAGTACTTC.

This clonotype appeared a few times. As DNA, the CDR3 is TGCAGCGTACACCCGGACAGGCGTTCCGGCTACACCTTC. Amino acid sequence: CSVHPDRRSGYTF. The J gene is TRBJ1-2, the V gene TRBV29-1; TRBD1 matches 7 bases. The trim removed 6 bases at V and 8 bases at J, leaving 12 bases unmatched. The CDR3 runs 13 residues. CDR1 is SQVTM, CDR2 ANQGSEA, per germline. Full variable domain (missing parts from reference TRBV29-1 and TRBJ1-2): SAVISQKPSRDICQRGTSLTIQCQVDSQVTMMFWYRQQPGQSLTLIATANQGSEATYESGFVIDKFPISRPNLTFSTLTVSNMSPEDSSIYLCSVHPDRRSGYTFGSGTRLTVV.

This clonotype has ten or more counts. This chain joins TRBV11-2 and TRBJ2-3; D remains unclear. Germline V gives CDR1 SGHAT, CDR2 FQNNGV. The ends were cut back, 4 bases at V and 2 bases at J, with 10 bases in the middle. The CDR3 spans 14 residues. CDR3 in amino acids: CASSSDWFTDTQYF. The CDR3 DNA reads as TGTGCCAGCAGCTCAGACTGGTTCACAGATACGCAGTATTTT. Full variable domain (missing parts from reference TRBV11-2 and TRBJ2-3): EAGVAQSPRYKIIEKRQSVAFWCNPISGHATLYWYQQILGQGPKLLIQFQNNGVVDDSQLPKDRFSAERLKGVDSTLKIQPAKLEDSAVYLCASSSDWFTDTQYFGPGTRLTVL.

This clonotype was counted between two and nine times. The V gene is TRBV11-3, the J gene TRBJ1-1, with D possibly matching TRBD1 (6 bases). The CDR3 is made up of 13 amino acids. Germline CDR1 SGHNT, CDR2 YENEEA. The V end was cut by 8 bases, the J end by 4 bases, with 14 bases between. CDR3 protein: CASARGASTEAFF. The CDR3 coding sequence is TGTGCCAGCGCGAGGGGGGCGAGCACTGAAGCTTTCTTT.

This clonotype has a count of ten or more. V usage is TRBV2 and J usage is TRBJ2-3; D unresolved. CDR1 and CDR2 (germline): SNHLY, FYNNEI. This CDR3 has 13 residues. Trimming removed 3 bases from V and 4 bases from J, with 8 bases in between. The CDR3 nucleotides are TGTGCCAGCAGTGATACTCCCGCAGATACGCAGTATTTT. Its translation is CASSDTPADTQYF.

This clonotype has more than one count but fewer than ten. The rearrangement links TRBV19 to TRBJ2-7; perhaps TRBD2 as D (5 bases). This CDR3 has 15 amino acids. Germline values: CDR1 LNHDA, CDR2 SQIVND (reference sequence). Trimming left V 0 bases short and J 3 bases short, with 12 bases between. CDR3 loop: CASSIEGQRSYEQYF. The CDR3 nucleotides are TGTGCCAGTAGTATAGAAGGTCAGCGGAGCTACGAGCAGTACTTC.

This clonotype was detected many times. V gene TRBV10-3 combines with J gene TRBJ2-7; D call uncertain. This CDR3 is built from 12 residues. Trimming cost V 1 base and J 4 bases, with 5 bases left between them. Per the germline V gene, CDR1 is ENHRY and CDR2 is SYGVKD. The CDR3 region has the DNA TGTGCCATCAGTGAGTTCAGTTACGAGCAGTACTTC. It codes for CAISEFSYEQYF.

This chain joins TRBV27 and TRBJ2-7; 8 bases line up with TRBD2. This CDR3 is built from 14 residues. V trimming: 5 bases; J trimming: 4 bases; junction bases outside the gene matches: 7. CDR1 MNHEY and CDR2 SMNVEV come from the germline V gene (reference sequence). Here the CDR3 reads CASSQREIGYEQYF. The DNA for the CDR3 is TGTGCCAGCAGTCAGCGGGAGATTGGGTACGAGCAGTACTTC.

The chain carries TRBV7-6 and TRBJ2-2; 7 nucleotides align to TRBD1. Trimming at V came to 4 bases and at J to 5 bases, leaving 4 bases not matched to a gene. The CDR3 totals 14 residues. The germline CDR1 and CDR2 sequences are SGHVS and FNYEAQ. CDR3 sequence reads: CASSWDSQTGELFF. The CDR3 DNA sequence: TGTGCCAGCAGCTGGGACAGTCAAACCGGGGAGCTGTTTTTT.

This chain uses TRBV12-3 or TRBV12-4 with TRBJ2-3; the match to TRBD2 covers 14 bases. This CDR3 contains 15 residues. V was clipped by 6 bases and J by 7 bases; unmatched bases: 6. The chain's CDR3 is CASSPTSGRGNTQYF. The CDR3, as DNA: TGTGCCAGCAGCCCGACTAGCGGGAGGGGGAATACGCAGTATTTT.

This clonotype was found a few times. The CDR3 coding sequence is TGCGCCAGCAGCCAAGGGACAGACCTCACCGGGGAGCTGTTTTTT. Translated, it gives CASSQGTDLTGELFF. V gene TRBV4-1 combines with J gene TRBJ2-2; D may be TRBD1 (6 bases). Germline CDR1 and CDR2: MGHRA and YSYEKL. The ends were cut back, 1 base at V and 4 bases at J, with 10 bases in the middle. The CDR3 loop spans 15 amino acids.

The gene calls are TRBV28 and TRBJ2-7; TRBD2 is a possible D gene (7 bases). The CDR3 runs 14 residues. The V and J ends lost 6 bases and 4 bases respectively, with 16 bases between them. Germline V CDR1 and CDR2: MDHEN, SYDVKM. CDR3 loop: CASSPGGAGYEQYF. CDR3 DNA: TGTGCCAGCAGCCCGGGGGGCGCGGGTTACGAGCAGTACTTC.

With respect to this clonotype: One end of the junction is discordant with germline, which a read error may explain. As DNA, the CDR3 is TGTGACAGCAGCGGACAGGGAAACACTGAAGCTTTCTTT. Translated, it gives CDSSGQGNTEAFF. The chain uses TRBV2 and TRBJ1-1; 8 bases agree with TRBD1. Germline loops: CDR1 SNHLY, CDR2 FYNNEI. The CDR3 is 13 amino acids.

This clonotype was recorded a few times. The chain carries TRBV28 and TRBJ2-2; D is unclear. The CDR3 has 14 amino acids. Between the trimmed V and J ends, which lost 4 bases and 4 bases, there was a span of 10 bases. The germline gives CDR1 MDHEN, CDR2 SYDVKM. Written as DNA, the CDR3 is TGTGCCAGCAGTTCTTTGGGCCTCACCGGGGAGCTGTTTTTT. Amino acid sequence: CASSSLGLTGELFF. Using reference TRBV28 and TRBJ2-2 for the parts outside the CDR3, the full variable domain is DVKVTQSSRYLVKRTGEKVFLECVQDMDHENMFWYRQDPGLGLRLIYFSYDVKMKEKGDIPEGYSVSREKKERFSLILESASTNQTSMYLCASSSLGLTGELFFGEGSRLTVL.

Many counts were recorded for this clonotype. The CDR3 DNA reads TGTGCCAGCACCGGGGGGGAGGCTACCAGCTATGAGCAGTTCTTC. It codes for CASTGGEATSYEQFF. The chain joins TRBV28 to TRBJ2-1, with 8 bases matching TRBD2. Germline CDR1 is MDHEN and CDR2 is SYDVKM. This CDR3 spans 15 amino acids. J lost 8 bases, V lost 7 bases, and 13 bases had no gene match.

This clonotype was seen only a few times. The CDR3 is CASSLGGLREKLFF. The CDR3 nucleotides are TGCGCCAGCAGCTTGGGAGGGTTACGCGAAAAACTGTTTTTT. The chain has TRBV5-1 and TRBJ1-4; D not certain. The germline V and J ends were trimmed by 0 bases and 8 bases, with 11 bases remaining between them. The CDR3 runs 14 residues. Germline V gene data show CDR1 as SGHRS and CDR2 as YFSETQ. The full variable domain, in which reference TRBV5-1 and TRBJ1-4 provide the parts outside the CDR3, is KAGVTQTPRYLIKTRGQQVTLSCSPISGHRSVSWYQQTPGQGLQFLFEYFSETQRNKGNFPGRFSGRQFSNSRSEMNVSTLELGDSALYLCASSLGGLREKLFFGSGTQLSVL.